This T cell receptor beta chain originates from a study of cytomegalovirus exposure and HLA in healthy donors. Whole-study results and caveats: Among TCR beta chains, those listed as cytomegalovirus-associated numbered more than 150. Of the V segments, some could not be distinguished, including TRBV6-2 and TRBV6-3, and were excluded.

Remarks on this clone: The antigen is undetermined.

The PCR was carried out with 60 Vbeta primers and 13 Jbeta primers. Repertoires were generated with immunoSEQ multiplex PCR, while TCRdb's copy carries only in-frame clones and drops some. The table gives more than 140,000 clones; the top ten clones make up over 2% of it. The germline V gene has CDR1 MGHRA and CDR2 YSYEKL. Trimming took 8 bases from V and 1 from J, leaving 14 bases between them. The CDR3 has 14 residues. The TCR was taken from a woman younger than 35 in good health and CMV-seronegative. The material sequenced was PBMCs. The chain joins TRBV4-1 to TRBJ1-1; maybe TRBD1 (5 bases). Written as DNA, the CDR3 is TGCGCCAGCTCCATACCGACAGAGAACACTGAAGCTTTCTTT. Its protein product is CASSIPTENTEAFF.